A single sample gave rise to the 32 T cell receptor beta chains below, sequenced in a study of T cells in Graves' hyperthyroidism and ophthalmopathy. Researchers amplified the TCR beta CDR3 regions from RNA transcripts. With the HTBI primer set, the TCR CDR3 went through a first round of RT-PCR. One entry per CDR3 protein, called by TCRdb with MiXCR from the multiplex PCR reads. The sample carries about 380,000 distinct CDR3 sequences, more than 14% recorded once. The specimen was blood. The receptors here all came from a woman in her thirties with Graves' ophthalmopathy.

V is TRBV5-4 and J is TRBJ2-2, with a possible D match to TRBD2 (6 bases). Between the trimmed V and J ends, which lost 4 bases and 1 base, there was a span of 14 bases. From germline, CDR1 is SGHNT and CDR2 YYREEE (reference sequence). This CDR3 spans 16 amino acids. In nucleotides, the CDR3 is TGTGCCAGCAGCCCCTTCCTGGGGGGGAACACCGGGGAGCTGTTTTTT. Translated: CASSPFLGGNTGELFF.

This clonotype was counted a few times. A much larger clone differs from this one at a single base, so this may be a read error. This chain connects TRBV7-8 to TRBJ1-2, with D possibly being TRBD1 (5 bases). The CDR3 extends over 17 amino acids. Germline CDR1 SGHVS, CDR2 FQNEAQ. CDR3 sequence: CVSSLEARVLSGYGYTF. For the CDR3, the DNA is TGTGTCAGCAGCTTAGAGGCCAGGGTTTTGAGTGGCTATGGCTACACCTTC. Combining the CDR3 with reference TRBV7-8 and TRBJ1-2 gives the whole variable domain GAGVSQSPRYKVAKRGQDVALRCDPISGHVSLFWYQQALGQGPEFLTYFQNEAQLDKSGLPSDRFFAERPEGSVSTLKIQRTQQEDSAVYLCVSSLEARVLSGYGYTFGSGTRLTVV.

This clonotype was observed a few times. This chain joins TRBV19 and TRBJ2-1; 16 bases map to TRBD2. The CDR3 has 16 residues. Germline V gives CDR1 LNHDA, CDR2 SQIVND (reference sequence). J gave up 8 bases and V 8 bases, and 9 bases lay outside the gene matches. This CDR3 is CASGPGLAGGHDEQFF. CDR3 sequence (DNA): TGTGCCAGTGGCCCGGGACTAGCGGGGGGGCACGATGAGCAGTTCTTC.

This rearrangement joins TRBV5-1 to TRBJ2-5; D is possibly TRBD2 (6 bases). Trimming stripped 4 bases from V and 2 bases from J, with 15 bases between. CDR1 SGHRS and CDR2 YFSETQ come from the germline V gene. The CDR3 is 15 amino acids. The CDR3 nucleotides are TGCGCCAGCAGCCACCGGGACGGGGGACAAGAGACCCAGTACTTC. This translates into CASSHRDGGQETQYF.

This clonotype was counted at least ten times. The V and J genes are TRBV18 and TRBJ1-1; D remains ambiguous. Trimming left V 3 bases short and J 8 bases short, with 22 bases between. The CDR3 totals 16 residues. The germline CDR1 and CDR2 sequences are KGHSH and LQKENI. CDR3 nucleotide sequence: TGTGCCAGCTCACCCATCCCGTGGAGGGATGGTGCCGAAGCTTTCTTT. The encoded protein is CASSPIPWRDGAEAFF.

The rearrangement links TRBV28 to TRBJ2-7, with D possibly TRBD1 on 6 matching bases. CDR1 and CDR2 (germline): MDHEN, SYDVKM. The CDR3 is 15 residues long. The V gene lost 4 bases and the J gene lost 5 bases, with 18 bases spanning the gap. CDR3: CASSSRYRVVHEQYF. DNA for the CDR3: TGTGCCAGCAGTTCCCGGTACAGGGTGGTCCACGAGCAGTACTTC.

This clonotype was picked up many times. This rearrangement joins TRBV29-1 to TRBJ1-6, with 9 positions matching TRBD1. The V segment lost 7 bases and the J segment 10 bases; nucleotides outside the gene matches: 8. The CDR3 loop spans 13 amino acids. Germline CDR1 reads SQVTM; CDR2 reads ANQGSEA. DNA of the CDR3: TGCAGCGCTGGACGGGACAGGGACTCACCCCTCCACTTT. Translated, it gives CSAGRDRDSPLHF.

This clonotype has just a few counts. V and J are TRBV5-4 and TRBJ2-1; D possibly corresponds to TRBD1 (5 bases). CDR3 size: 16 residues. Trimming removed 2 bases at V and 5 bases at J, with 17 bases between. The germline gives CDR1 SGHNT, CDR2 YYREEE (reference sequence). The CDR3 protein is CASSLGIRAGDNEQFF. In DNA, the CDR3 is TGTGCCAGCAGCTTAGGGATCAGGGCTGGTGACAATGAGCAGTTCTTC.

In its sample, this clonotype was seen a few times. This chain links TRBV25-1 with TRBJ1-2, with 11 bases lining up with TRBD1. In germline, CDR1 is MGHDK, CDR2 SYGVNS. V lost 2 bases and J lost 8; bases outside the gene matches: 7. The CDR3 consists of 15 residues. CDR3 sequence reads: CASSERTGGSLGYTF. The CDR3 DNA is TGTGCCAGCAGTGAACGGACAGGGGGCTCCCTAGGCTACACCTTC.

This clonotype was picked up a small number of times. The J gene is TRBJ2-5, the V gene TRBV19; tentatively, D is TRBD1 (5 bases). The CDR3 contains 15 residues. Trimming cost V 3 bases and J 4 bases, with 15 bases left between them. Germline-derived CDR1 and CDR2 are LNHDA and SQIVND (reference sequence). The chain's CDR3 is CASSISRVQGETQYF. In nucleotides, the CDR3 is TGTGCCAGTAGTATCTCCAGGGTTCAGGGAGAGACCCAGTACTTC. The variable domain in full, with the rest retrieved from reference TRBV19 and TRBJ2-5, is DGGITQSPKYLFRKEGQNVTLSCEQNLNHDAMYWYRQDPGQGLRLIYYSQIVNDFQKGDIAEGYSVSREKKESFPLTVTSAQKNPTAFYLCASSISRVQGETQYFGPGTRLLVL.

This clonotype was counted only a few times. This sequence joins TRBV25-1 and TRBJ2-3; 7 nucleotides line up with TRBD2. Germline CDR1 and CDR2: MGHDK and SYGVNS. The trim removed 4 bases at V and 4 bases at J, leaving 5 bases unmatched. The CDR3 is 14 residues long. Written as DNA, the CDR3 is TGTGCCAGCAGTGGCCCGACTAGCCCAGATACGCAGTATTTT. It is translated as CASSGPTSPDTQYF.

CDR3 amino acids: CSAQMRRGNNEQFF. The DNA for the CDR3 is TGCAGTGCACAGATGAGGCGGGGGAATAATGAGCAGTTCTTC. The chain has TRBV20-1 and TRBJ2-1; 7 bases align to TRBD2. V was clipped by 6 bases and J by 7 bases; unmatched bases: 12. Looked up from germline, CDR1 is DFQATT and CDR2 is SNEGSKA (reference sequence). The CDR3 consists of 14 residues.

This clonotype was recorded many times. The rearrangement joins TRBV7-9 to TRBJ1-6; tentative D call: TRBD1 (5 bases). Trimming stripped 6 bases from V and 6 bases from J, with 12 bases between. Germline-derived CDR1 and CDR2 are SEHNR and FQNEAQ (reference sequence). The CDR3 is 14 amino acids. The CDR3 here is CASRNSGINSPLHF. The CDR3 DNA sequence: TGTGCCAGCAGAAATTCAGGGATTAATTCACCCCTCCACTTT.

At least ten counts were recorded for this clonotype. This chain links TRBV28 with TRBJ2-5, with TRBD1 as a possible D gene (7 bases). Germline lookup yields CDR1 MDHEN and CDR2 SYDVKM. CDR3 size: 13 residues. Trimming left V 8 bases short and J 5 bases short, with 15 bases between. CDR3 loop: CASQSGGRETQYF. The CDR3 nucleotides read TGTGCCAGCCAATCAGGGGGGCGGGAGACCCAGTACTTC.

The V and J genes are TRBV9 and TRBJ1-6, with D tentatively TRBD1 (6 bases). Germline assignment: CDR1 SGDLS and CDR2 YYNGEE. The V end was cut by 4 bases, the J end by 9 bases, with 17 bases between. CDR3 size: 15 residues. In nucleotides, the CDR3 is TGTGCCAGCAGCTCAGGGACGGGGGGCATTTCACCCCTCCACTTT. Its translation is CASSSGTGGISPLHF.

Many counts were recorded for this clonotype. The chain employs TRBV3-1 and TRBJ1-2; D is possibly TRBD1 (6 bases). Germline V gene lookup returns CDR1 LGHDT and CDR2 YNNKEL (reference sequence). The V end lost 2 bases, the J end lost 5 bases, and 18 bases lay between the germline ends. The CDR3 totals 16 residues. For the CDR3, the DNA is TGTGCCAGCAGCCAATCTTTGGGGGCTATAGTATATGGCTACACCTTC. It is translated as CASSQSLGAIVYGYTF.

In this sample, this clonotype turned up many times. V gene TRBV6-1 combines with J gene TRBJ1-6; D ambiguous. V gave up 0 bases and J gave up 10 bases, with 19 bases separating them. The CDR3 totals 17 residues. The V gene's germline CDR1 is MNHNS and CDR2 SASEGT. The DNA for the CDR3 is TGTGCCAGCAGTGAAGCTTCAGTGCGGGGTCCATACTCACCCCTCCACTTT. Protein sequence: CASSEASVRGPYSPLHF.

This clonotype was seen ten or more times. The chain couples TRBV28 to TRBJ2-5; D may be TRBD1 (6 bases). The germline V gene has CDR1 MDHEN and CDR2 SYDVKM. V lost 5 bases to trimming and J lost 4 bases, with 14 bases between them. This CDR3 region has 14 residues. The DNA of the CDR3 is TGTGCCAGCAGTAAAACCGGGACACGAGAGACCCAGTACTTC. Translating it yields CASSKTGTRETQYF.

There are many counts of this clonotype. The chain uses TRBV28 and TRBJ1-1; D perhaps matches TRBD1 (6 bases). This CDR3 has 15 amino acids. Germline CDR1 and CDR2: MDHEN and SYDVKM. The germline V and J ends were trimmed by 5 bases and 5 bases, with 18 bases remaining between them. The CDR3 protein is CASSAVRGGFTEAFF. For the CDR3, the DNA is TGTGCCAGCAGTGCGGTCAGAGGGGGGTTTACTGAAGCTTTCTTT.

This clonotype has just a few counts. The rearrangement links TRBV9 to TRBJ2-1; D remains ambiguous. The ends were cut back, 6 bases at V and 4 bases at J, with 14 bases in the middle. This CDR3 is built from 14 residues. CDR1 is SGDLS, CDR2 YYNGEE, per germline. The CDR3 region has the DNA TGTGCCAGCACCATAACGGCAGAGTACAATGAGCAGTTCTTC. Its protein product is CASTITAEYNEQFF.

This rearrangement joins TRBV4-1 to TRBJ1-1, with D uncertain. Germline CDR1 and CDR2: MGHRA and YSYEKL. With 0 bases removed from V and 5 bases from J, the gap between germline ends came to 13 bases. The CDR3 length is 15 residues. CDR3 loop: CASSQEQIDGTEAFF. The CDR3 bases are TGCGCCAGCAGCCAAGAGCAGATTGATGGTACTGAAGCTTTCTTT.

This chain uses TRBV5-6 with TRBJ2-1; no reliable D call. The CDR3 is made up of 16 amino acids. CDR1 is SGHDT, CDR2 YYEEEE, per germline. V lost 6 bases and J lost 0, with 16 bases in between. CDR3: CASISAGLDSYNEQFF. CDR3 DNA sequence: TGTGCCAGCATCTCGGCTGGGTTAGACTCCTACAATGAGCAGTTCTTC.

This clonotype showed up many times. The chain recombines TRBV12-3 or TRBV12-4 with TRBJ2-3; no firm D call. The CDR3 totals 15 residues. The germline V and J ends were trimmed by 5 bases and 0 bases, with 12 bases remaining between them. The DNA for the CDR3 is TGTGCCAGCAGTACTACAGAGTTTAGCACAGATACGCAGTATTTT. Its protein is CASSTTEFSTDTQYF.

There are a few counts of this clonotype. A clone one base away is much larger, so this may be a read error. The rearrangement uses TRBV5-1 and TRBJ2-7; 7 bases align to TRBD2. Germline loops: CDR1 SGHRS, CDR2 YFSETQ. This CDR3 contains 14 residues. With 6 bases clipped from V and 1 base from J, the junction kept 7 bases outside the gene matches. In nucleotides, the CDR3 is TGCGCCAGCAAGGATACCGGGGGGTCCTACGAGCAGTACTTC. Translation: CASKDTGGSYEQYF.

The table lists this clonotype with many counts. This chain links TRBV20-1 with TRBJ2-1; TRBD2 aligns across 7 bases. Germline CDR1 DFQATT, CDR2 SNEGSKA (reference sequence). J was trimmed by 3 bases and V by 4 bases; bases with no gene match: 6. The CDR3 is 14 residues long. The CDR3, as DNA: TGCAGTGCTAAGGCTAGCGGCCTCTACAATGAGCAGTTCTTC. The encoded protein is CSAKASGLYNEQFF.

This clonotype occurred many times. The genes are TRBV7-2 and TRBJ2-3; D uncertain. Germline loops: CDR1 SGHTA, CDR2 FQGNSA. The CDR3 runs to 17 residues. V lost 1 base and J 2 bases, leaving 16 bases between the germline ends. CDR3 loop: CASSLGPSARTTDTQYF. The CDR3 DNA follows: TGTGCCAGCAGCTTAGGGCCCTCCGCGAGAACCACAGATACGCAGTATTTT.

This clonotype was detected many times. The chain is built from TRBV18 and TRBJ1-6, with 7 bases lining up with TRBD1. Trimming at V came to 5 bases and at J to 2 bases, leaving 6 bases not matched to a gene. Germline V gene lookup returns CDR1 KGHSH and CDR2 LQKENI. The CDR3 totals 16 residues. CDR3 coding DNA: TGTGCCAGCTCAAACAAGGGACAGACCTATAATTCACCCCTCCACTTT. This translates into CASSNKGQTYNSPLHF.

The V and J genes are TRBV20-1 and TRBJ2-7, with TRBD2 matching 8 bases. Germline CDR1 and CDR2: DFQATT and SNEGSKA (reference sequence). The CDR3 runs 13 residues. The CDR3 is CSLGGAVLYEQYF. For the CDR3, the DNA is TGCAGCCTCGGGGGGGCCGTTTTGTACGAGCAGTACTTC.

This clonotype occurred a few times. The V call is TRBV12-3 or TRBV12-4, the J call TRBJ2-5, with D uncertain. The CDR3 is made up of 15 amino acids. V lost 2 bases to trimming and J lost 3 bases, with 13 bases between them. The CDR3 DNA follows: TGTGCCAGCAGTTTATACCTGAATGCCAAAGAGACCCAGTACTTC. Residues: CASSLYLNAKETQYF.

This clonotype was seen only a few times. This chain links TRBV5-6 with TRBJ1-6; 11 nucleotides align to TRBD1. The CDR3 loop spans 16 amino acids. The V gene's germline CDR1 is SGHDT and CDR2 YYEEEE. Trimming removed 5 bases from V and 9 bases from J; junction bases left unmatched: 10. The CDR3 protein is CASSLGRGTGGSPLHF. CDR3 nucleotide sequence: TGTGCCAGCAGTCTCGGTAGGGGGACAGGGGGTTCACCCCTCCACTTT.

This clonotype was recorded many times. V and J are TRBV28 and TRBJ1-1; D is unclear. Germline loops: CDR1 MDHEN, CDR2 SYDVKM. This CDR3 has 14 residues. V gave up 2 bases and J gave up 5 bases, with 12 bases separating them. This CDR3 reads CASSLGMVGTEAFF. The CDR3 nucleotides are TGTGCCAGCAGTTTAGGTATGGTTGGGACTGAAGCTTTCTTT.

This clonotype was found many times. The chain employs TRBV28 and TRBJ2-7; D is perhaps TRBD1 or TRBD2 (5 bases each). Germline CDR1 reads MDHEN; CDR2 reads SYDVKM. The ends were cut back, 3 bases at V and 7 bases at J, with 13 bases in the middle. The CDR3 consists of 13 residues. The CDR3, as DNA: TGTGCCAGCAGTTTTTCCGGGGCGGAGGAGCAGTACTTC. Encoded protein: CASSFSGAEEQYF. Variable domain in full (rest from reference TRBV28 and TRBJ2-7): DVKVTQSSRYLVKRTGEKVFLECVQDMDHENMFWYRQDPGLGLRLIYFSYDVKMKEKGDIPEGYSVSREKKERFSLILESASTNQTSMYLCASSFSGAEEQYFGPGTRLTVT.